The 12 T cell receptor beta chains below all came from one sample that was sequenced in a study of cytomegalovirus exposure and HLA in healthy donors. The PCR employed 60 Vbeta primers together with 13 Jbeta primers. Using immunoSEQ multiplex PCR, the repertoire was profiled, and TCRdb retains in-frame clones only, with some absent. The sample records 150,000 to 200,000 clones, 84% being singletons. Input material: PBMCs. The source is a boy younger than 18 in good health and CMV-seronegative.

This chain joins TRBV4-1 and TRBJ1-5; D not certain. The V gene lost 0 bases and the J gene lost 4 bases, with 10 bases spanning the gap. The CDR3 sequence is 15 residues long. Germline values: CDR1 MGHRA, CDR2 YSYEKL. In nucleotides, the CDR3 is TGCGCCAGCAGCCAAGATTCCAGCGGGAATCAGCCCCAGCATTTT. Translation gives CASSQDSSGNQPQHF.

The chain employs TRBV5-1 and TRBJ2-1; TRBD2 is a possible D gene (7 bases). The V end was cut by 5 bases, the J end by 0 bases, with 12 bases between. This CDR3 contains 15 residues. CDR1 and CDR2 (germline): SGHRS, YFSETQ. The CDR3 sequence is CASRAAGASYNEQFF. CDR3 coding DNA: TGCGCCAGCAGGGCGGCGGGGGCCTCCTACAATGAGCAGTTCTTC.

The V call is TRBV2, the J call TRBJ1-4, with 8 bases lining up with TRBD1. Germline assignment: CDR1 SNHLY and CDR2 FYNNEI. The J segment lost 8 bases and the V segment lost 7 bases, leaving 9 bases of the junction unmatched. The CDR3 contains 14 residues. For the CDR3, the DNA is TGTGCCAGCACCCGGATCAACAGGGGGGAAAAACTGTTTTTT. Its protein product is CASTRINRGEKLFF.

The chain uses TRBV6-5 and TRBJ1-2; 8 nucleotides match TRBD1. This CDR3 comprises 14 residues. Trimming cost V 8 bases and J 5 bases; bases outside gene matches: 10. Per the germline V gene, CDR1 is MNHEY and CDR2 is SVGAGI. The CDR3 DNA reads TGTGCCAGCGGTATACAAGGGACAGGATATGGCTACACCTTC. Translating it yields CASGIQGTGYGYTF.

The V gene is TRBV2, the J gene TRBJ1-5, with a weak D call TRBD1 (6 bases). V gave up 1 base and J gave up 2 bases, with 12 bases separating them. This CDR3 spans 16 amino acids. Looked up from germline, CDR1 is SNHLY and CDR2 is FYNNEI. The CDR3 spells CASSEEQGFGNQPQHF. The CDR3 region has the DNA TGTGCCAGCAGTGAAGAACAGGGTTTTGGCAATCAGCCCCAGCATTTT.

The rearrangement uses TRBV6-5 and TRBJ1-1, with a weak D call TRBD1 (6 bases). V was pared by 6 bases and J by 1 base, with 15 bases between. The CDR3 covers 15 residues. CDR1 is MNHEY and CDR2 is SVGAGI in the germline V gene. Here the CDR3 reads CASRDDRSGNTEAFF. Here the CDR3 DNA reads TGTGCCAGCAGGGATGACAGGTCGGGGAACACTGAAGCTTTCTTT.

The gene calls are TRBV7-6 and TRBJ2-7, with D perhaps TRBD1 (6 bases). The CDR3 is made up of 16 amino acids. V was pared by 1 base and J by 2 bases, with 15 bases between. Per germline, CDR1 SGHVS and CDR2 FNYEAQ. The CDR3 loop is CASSLGAGDGPYEQYF. In nucleotides, the CDR3 is TGTGCCAGCAGCTTAGGGGCAGGGGACGGACCCTACGAGCAGTACTTC.

V usage is TRBV28 and J usage is TRBJ2-7; D perhaps matches TRBD2 (6 bases). The CDR3 sequence is 13 residues long. Trimming removed 2 bases at V and 3 bases at J, with 8 bases between. Germline values: CDR1 MDHEN, CDR2 SYDVKM. CDR3 amino acids: CASSLNSGYEQYF. CDR3 DNA sequence: TGTGCCAGCAGTTTAAATAGCGGCTACGAGCAGTACTTC.

On this clone: One end of the junction is discordant with germline, which a read error may explain. The gene calls are TRBV7-9 and TRBJ2-6, with 8 bases aligning to TRBD2. The CDR3 is 19 amino acids. Looked up from germline, CDR1 is SEHNR and CDR2 is FQNEAQ (reference sequence). CDR3 DNA sequence: TGTTCCAGCAGCCCGGCGGGCCTTTCCGGGAGGGGTGGGGCCAACGTCCTGACTTTC. This codes for CSSSPAGLSGRGGANVLTF. The full variable domain, in which reference TRBV7-9 and TRBJ2-6 provide the parts outside the CDR3, is DTGVSQNPRHKITKRGQNVTFRCDPISEHNRLYWYRQTLGQGPEFLTYFQNEAQLEKSRLLSDRFSAERPKGSFSTLEIQRTEQGDSAMYLCSSSPAGLSGRGGANVLTFGAGSRLTVL.

V is TRBV5-8 and J is TRBJ1-3; no clear D. CDR3 size: 13 residues. Trimming removed 3 bases at V and 1 base at J, with 5 bases between. Germline V gives CDR1 SGHTS, CDR2 YDEGEE. The CDR3 DNA reads as TGTGCCAGCAGCTCCCTATCTGGAAACACCATATATTTT. Residues: CASSSLSGNTIYF. Filled out from reference TRBV5-8 and TRBJ1-3, the complete variable domain reads EAGVTQSPTHLIKTRGQQATLRCSPISGHTSVYWYQQALGLGLQFLLWYDEGEERNRGNFPPRFSGRQFPNYSSELNVNALELEDSALYLCASSSLSGNTIYFGEGSWLTVV.

The chain has TRBV6-5 and TRBJ2-1; a possible D gene is TRBD2 (5 bases). Germline CDR1 is MNHEY and CDR2 is SVGAGI. V was cut by 6 bases and J by 6 bases, with 21 bases left in between. The CDR3 covers 16 residues. The CDR3 DNA follows: TGTGCCAGCAGCTACATCGACCGAGGGCCCACCAATGAGCAGTTCTTC. It specifies CASSYIDRGPTNEQFF.

This clone was detected only a few times. This rearrangement joins TRBV10-3 to TRBJ2-2, with TRBD2 as a possible D gene (5 bases). This CDR3 has 17 residues. CDR1 ENHRY and CDR2 SYGVKD come from the germline V gene. V lost 3 bases to trimming and J lost 0 bases, with 14 bases between them. The CDR3 loop reads CAISDSIDYPNTGELFF. DNA for the CDR3: TGTGCCATCAGTGATTCAATAGACTATCCGAACACCGGGGAGCTGTTTTTT.